This T cell receptor beta chain is from a study of T-cell memory formation after mild COVID-19. Per germline, CDR1 SGHAT and CDR2 FQNNGV. V lost 3 bases and J lost 1, with 18 bases in between. The CDR3 is 17 residues long. TCRdb reanalysed the 5' RACE reads using MiXCR and keeps one entry per CDR3 protein. The data show 200,000 to 250,000 distinct CDR3 sequences, with 8% to 11% seen just once and approximately 3% held by the top ten. The sequence derives from a man between 18 and 29 years old who had mild COVID-19 (a few samples of this study predate the infection). Cell type and time point are not known. The chain joins TRBV11-2 to TRBJ2-5, with D perhaps TRBD1 or TRBD2 (5 bases each). The sample was PBMCs or a T cell subset sorted from them (not recorded which). Here the CDR3 DNA reads TGTGCCAGCAGCTTCAGTCCGGGGCGGTTCCCCCAAGAGACCCAGTACTTC. This sequence encodes CASSFSPGRFPQETQYF.